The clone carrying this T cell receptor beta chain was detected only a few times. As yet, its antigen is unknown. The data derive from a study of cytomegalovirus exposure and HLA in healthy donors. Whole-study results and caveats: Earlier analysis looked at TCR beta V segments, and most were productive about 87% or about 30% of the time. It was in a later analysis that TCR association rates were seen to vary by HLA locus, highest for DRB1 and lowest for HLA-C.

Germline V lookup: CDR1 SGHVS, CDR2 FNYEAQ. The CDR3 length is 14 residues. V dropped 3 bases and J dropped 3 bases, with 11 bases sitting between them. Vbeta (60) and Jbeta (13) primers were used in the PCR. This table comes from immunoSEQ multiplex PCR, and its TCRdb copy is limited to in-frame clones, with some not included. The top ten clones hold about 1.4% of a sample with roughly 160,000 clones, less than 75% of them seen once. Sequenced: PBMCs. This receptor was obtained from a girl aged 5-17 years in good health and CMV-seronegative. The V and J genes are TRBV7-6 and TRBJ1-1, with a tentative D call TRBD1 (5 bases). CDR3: CASSFGGVDTEAFF. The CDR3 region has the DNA TGTGCCAGCAGCTTTGGAGGGGTCGACACTGAAGCTTTCTTT.